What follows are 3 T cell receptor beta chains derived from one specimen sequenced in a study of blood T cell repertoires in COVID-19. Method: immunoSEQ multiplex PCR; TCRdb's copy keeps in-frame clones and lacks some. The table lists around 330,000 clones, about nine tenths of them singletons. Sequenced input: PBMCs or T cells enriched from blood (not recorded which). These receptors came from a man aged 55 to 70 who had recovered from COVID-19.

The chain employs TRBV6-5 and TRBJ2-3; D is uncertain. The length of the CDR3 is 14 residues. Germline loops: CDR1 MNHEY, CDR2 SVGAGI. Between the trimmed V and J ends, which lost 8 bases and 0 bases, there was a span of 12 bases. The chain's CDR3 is CASGPRASTDTQYF. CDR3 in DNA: TGTGCCAGCGGGCCCCGCGCGAGCACAGATACGCAGTATTTT.

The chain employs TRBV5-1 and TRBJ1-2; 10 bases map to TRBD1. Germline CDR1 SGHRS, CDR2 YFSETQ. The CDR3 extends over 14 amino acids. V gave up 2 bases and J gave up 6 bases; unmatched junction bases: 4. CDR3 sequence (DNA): TGCGCCAGCAGCTTTTCCGGGACAGGGGATGGCTACACCTTC. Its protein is CASSFSGTGDGYTF. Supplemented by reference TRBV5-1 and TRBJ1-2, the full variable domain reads KAGVTQTPRYLIKTRGQQVTLSCSPISGHRSVSWYQQTPGQGLQFLFEYFSETQRNKGNFPGRFSGRQFSNSRSEMNVSTLELGDSALYLCASSFSGTGDGYTFGSGTRLTVV.

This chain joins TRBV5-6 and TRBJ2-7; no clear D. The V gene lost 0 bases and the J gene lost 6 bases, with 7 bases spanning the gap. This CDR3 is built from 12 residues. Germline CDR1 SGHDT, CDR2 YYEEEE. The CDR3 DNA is TGTGCCAGCAGCTTGGCTGCGATCGAGCAGTACTTC. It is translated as CASSLAAIEQYF. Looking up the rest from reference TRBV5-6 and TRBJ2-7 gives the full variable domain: DAGVTQSPTHLIKTRGQQVTLRCSPKSGHDTVSWYQQALGQGPQFIFQYYEEEERQRGNFPDRFSGHQFPNYSSELNVNALLLGDSALYLCASSLAAIEQYFGPGTRLTVT.